A single sample gave rise to the 31 T cell receptor beta chains below, sequenced in a study of Graves' ophthalmopathy and Graves' hyperthyroidism. As the template, RNA transcripts were used to amplify TCR beta CDR3 regions. Investigators did first-round RT-PCR with HTBI primers, then second-round multiplex PCR. TCRdb used MiXCR to reprocess the multiplex PCR reads, holding one entry per CDR3 protein. Among over a million distinct CDR3 sequences listed, about 38% were seen once. The sequenced sample was peripheral blood or thyroid tissue (not recorded which). The receptor source for this set is an adult man with Graves' hyperthyroidism.

The chain joins TRBV3-1 to TRBJ2-7; the D is unclear. This CDR3 is 15 amino acids long. The germline V gene encodes CDR1 LGHDT and CDR2 YNNKEL (reference sequence). Deletions cut 0 bases from V and 7 bases from J, with 16 bases between. The CDR3 loop reads CASSQEGPLLSEQYF. The CDR3 coding sequence is TGTGCCAGCAGCCAAGAAGGGCCCCTTCTAAGTGAGCAGTACTTC.

The chain combines TRBV25-1 with TRBJ2-5; 10 bases map to TRBD1. Trimming cost V 8 bases and J 5 bases; bases outside gene matches: 8. The CDR3 sequence is 14 residues long. Per germline, CDR1 MGHDK and CDR2 SYGVNS. As DNA, the CDR3 is TGTGCCAGCGCCCCAGGGACAGGGGACGAGACCCAGTACTTC. It encodes CASAPGTGDETQYF.

This clonotype was observed many times. The gene calls are TRBV10-2 and TRBJ2-6; no firm D call. Germline CDR1 and CDR2: WSHSY and SAAADI. Between the trimmed V and J ends, which lost 7 bases and 0 bases, there was a span of 4 bases. The CDR3 contains 13 residues. The CDR3 loop is CASNPSGANVLTF. DNA of the CDR3: TGCGCCAGCAATCCCTCTGGGGCCAACGTCCTGACTTTC.

This clonotype appeared many times. The CDR3: CASSSPGLAAVGTQYF. Written as DNA, the CDR3 is TGTGCCAGCAGCTCGCCGGGACTAGCGGCGGTCGGGACCCAGTACTTC. V gene TRBV7-6 combines with J gene TRBJ2-5; 11 nucleotides align to TRBD2. V was pared by 4 bases and J by 7 bases, with 11 bases of the junction left unmatched. The CDR3 consists of 16 residues. Germline CDR1 and CDR2: SGHVS and FNYEAQ.

A word on this clonotype: With a much larger clone just one base away, this may be a read error. CDR3 amino acids: CASKGTGRDGQYF. In DNA, the CDR3 is TGCGCCAGCAAAGGGACAGGGAGGGACGGGCAGTACTTC. The chain couples TRBV5-1 to TRBJ2-7, with 9 bases lining up with TRBD1. This CDR3 comprises 13 residues. Germline V gene lookup returns CDR1 SGHRS and CDR2 YFSETQ. Trimming at V came to 6 bases and at J to 9 bases, leaving 10 bases not matched to a gene.

CDR3 region: CARGRGLYQPQHF. The CDR3 nucleotides read TGTGCTAGGGGCAGGGGGCTTTATCAGCCCCAGCATTTT. J is TRBJ1-5 and V is TRBV24-1, with 8 bases that match TRBD1. CDR3 size: 13 residues. Per germline, CDR1 KGHDR and CDR2 SFDVKD.

Ten or more counts support this clonotype. V is TRBV7-6 and J is TRBJ1-4; 10 positions agree with TRBD1. The ends lost 4 bases at V and 8 bases at J; junction bases unmatched: 10. The CDR3 is 16 amino acids. The V gene's germline CDR1 is SGHVS and CDR2 FNYEAQ. CDR3 residues: CASSSYQDRGEEKLFF. Here the CDR3 DNA reads TGTGCCAGCAGCTCGTACCAGGACAGGGGGGAAGAAAAACTGTTTTTT. Supplemented by reference TRBV7-6 and TRBJ1-4, the full variable domain reads GAGVSQSPRYKVTKRGQDVALRCDPISGHVSLYWYRQALGQGPEFLTYFNYEAQQDKSGLPNDRFSAERPEGSISTLTIQRTEQRDSAMYRCASSSYQDRGEEKLFFGSGTQLSVL.

The chain is built from TRBV19 and TRBJ2-7; D is undetermined. Germline lookup yields CDR1 LNHDA and CDR2 SQIVND (reference sequence). The CDR3 runs to 16 residues. V lost 9 bases and J lost 2, with 23 bases in between. Here the CDR3 reads CASSILIRLMTYEQYF. As DNA, the CDR3 is TGTGCCAGCTCCATTTTAATCAGACTCATGACCTACGAGCAGTACTTC.

Only a few counts were recorded for this clonotype. The V and J genes are TRBV20-1 and TRBJ1-1; D remains unclear. This CDR3 is built from 13 residues. V was cut by 0 bases and J by 1 base, with 6 bases left in between. Germline loops: CDR1 DFQATT, CDR2 SNEGSKA (reference sequence). The CDR3 region is CSARDGWNTEAFF. The CDR3 DNA sequence: TGCAGTGCTAGAGATGGTTGGAACACTGAAGCTTTCTTT.

In DNA form, the CDR3 reads TGTGCCAGCAGCCGACAGGGGTTGTTTGATTCACCCCTCCACTTT. Translated: CASSRQGLFDSPLHF. The V and J genes are TRBV7-9 and TRBJ1-6; TRBD1 agrees at 8 bases. V was clipped by 5 bases and J by 8 bases; unmatched bases: 8. Germline loops: CDR1 SEHNR, CDR2 FQNEAQ (reference sequence). This CDR3 is 15 amino acids long.

This clonotype showed up just a few times. The rearrangement uses TRBV20-1 and TRBJ2-2; 7 bases line up with TRBD2. Germline CDR1 reads DFQATT; CDR2 reads SNEGSKA (reference sequence). The CDR3 runs 14 residues. Unmatched junction bases numbered 4, after V lost 6 bases and J lost 0 bases. CDR3 coding DNA: TGCAGTGCCCCGACTAGCACGAACACCGGGGAGCTGTTTTTT. Amino acids: CSAPTSTNTGELFF.

This clonotype came up a few times. At one end the junction does not follow the germline gene, possibly because of a read error. The gene calls are TRBV10-2 and TRBJ2-7; TRBD1 matches at 9 bases. Germline V gives CDR1 WSHSY, CDR2 SAAADI. The CDR3 is made up of 14 amino acids. The CDR3 bases are TGTGCCAGCAGACCGGGACAGGGAATCAACGAGCAGTACTTC. It specifies CASRPGQGINEQYF.

This clonotype was detected many times. This chain links TRBV29-1 with TRBJ2-2; perhaps TRBD2 as D (6 bases). Trimming left V 3 bases short and J 7 bases short, with 9 bases between. CDR1 and CDR2 from the germline V gene are SQVTM and ANQGSEA. The CDR3 sequence is 12 residues long. The DNA of the CDR3 is TGCAGCGTTGATGGGGGAGGCGGGGAGCTGTTTTTT. Protein product: CSVDGGGGELFF.

The chain joins TRBV5-1 to TRBJ1-1; no clear D. The CDR3 totals 14 residues. Germline V gene sequence: CDR1 SGHRS, CDR2 YFSETQ. Trimming cost V 7 bases and J 0 bases, with 13 bases left between them. In DNA, the CDR3 is TGCGCCAGCTCCAGACAAGACATGAACACTGAAGCTTTCTTT. Translated: CASSRQDMNTEAFF.

This clonotype was recorded only once. The V gene is TRBV29-1, the J gene TRBJ1-5, with D perhaps matching TRBD1 (6 bases). There are 13 residues in the CDR3. From germline, CDR1 is SQVTM and CDR2 ANQGSEA. Trimming removed 7 bases at V and 7 bases at J, with 17 bases between. CDR3 sequence (DNA): TGCAGCGCCTCCGGGGGGGCTACCCAGCCCCAGCATTTT. Protein: CSASGGATQPQHF.

This chain links TRBV20-1 with TRBJ1-2; TRBD1 is a possible D gene (6 bases). CDR3 length: 15 residues. Germline V gene lookup returns CDR1 DFQATT and CDR2 SNEGSKA (reference sequence). The germline V and J ends were trimmed by 7 bases and 4 bases, with 22 bases remaining between them. The CDR3 protein is CSVPGQSPRGYGYTF. DNA for the CDR3: TGCAGTGTTCCGGGACAAAGCCCTAGGGGCTATGGCTACACCTTC.

The chain has TRBV28 and TRBJ2-7; D perhaps matches TRBD2 (6 bases). CDR1 is MDHEN, CDR2 SYDVKM, per germline. This CDR3 is 14 amino acids long. The V and J ends lost 3 bases and 5 bases respectively, with 14 bases between them. The CDR3 loop is CASSLDRGKDEQYF. The CDR3 nucleotides read TGTGCCAGCAGTTTGGATCGGGGGAAGGACGAGCAGTACTTC.

The V call is TRBV7-4, the J call TRBJ2-7; TRBD2 agrees at 8 bases. The CDR3 is 15 residues long. Germline CDR1 reads SGHVT; CDR2 reads SQSDAQ. The ends lost 3 bases at V and 6 bases at J; junction bases unmatched: 10. CDR3 nucleotides: TGTGCCAGCAGCTTCTCCGGGGGGGGGCGACGCGAGCAGTACTTC. Protein product: CASSFSGGGRREQYF.

This clonotype was counted at least ten times. This chain connects TRBV7-8 to TRBJ2-7; 8 bases are shared with TRBD1. CDR3 length: 16 residues. With 5 bases clipped from V and 3 bases from J, the junction kept 12 bases outside the gene matches. The germline V gene has CDR1 SGHVS and CDR2 FQNEAQ. CDR3 protein: CASSHPTPGQDYEQYF. DNA of the CDR3: TGTGCCAGCAGCCACCCGACTCCGGGACAGGACTACGAGCAGTACTTC.

The count of this clonotype is one. This sequence may be a read error, since a much larger clone differs from it by one base. The rearrangement joins TRBV4-3 to TRBJ2-5; no clear D. CDR1 is LGHNA and CDR2 is YSLEER in the germline V gene. The ends were cut back, 0 bases at V and 6 bases at J, with 11 bases in the middle. CDR3 size: 14 residues. CDR3 DNA: TGCGCCAGCAGCCAAGATCCGACACAGAAGACCCAGTACTTC. Its protein is CASSQDPTQKTQYF.

This clonotype was recorded a few times. The chain has TRBV10-3 and TRBJ1-5; D may be TRBD1 (6 bases). V dropped 0 bases and J dropped 5 bases, with 14 bases sitting between them. The CDR3 is made up of 16 amino acids. Germline values: CDR1 ENHRY, CDR2 SYGVKD. Here the CDR3 DNA reads TGTGCCATCAGTGAGTCATGGGGGGGCTACGATCAGCCCCAGCATTTT. This sequence encodes CAISESWGGYDQPQHF.

The V gene is TRBV27, the J gene TRBJ1-2, with D possibly matching TRBD1 (6 bases). Germline V lookup: CDR1 MNHEY, CDR2 SMNVEV (reference sequence). CDR3 length: 15 residues. V gave up 3 bases and J gave up 7 bases, with 18 bases separating them. CDR3 residues: CASSFALGTFSGYTF. CDR3 sequence (DNA): TGTGCCAGCAGTTTCGCCCTCGGGACATTTTCTGGCTACACCTTC.

In this sample, this clonotype turned up a few times. At one boundary the junction diverges from the germline segment, which might be a read error. The V and J genes are TRBV7-9 and TRBJ2-5; TRBD1 matches 10 bases. This CDR3 is 18 amino acids long. CDR1 and CDR2 (germline): SEHNR, FQNEAQ (reference sequence). CDR3 in amino acids: CASSQRRGTGDIQETQYF. The DNA for the CDR3 is TGCGCCAGCAGCCAAAGGAGGGGGACAGGGGACATCCAAGAGACCCAGTACTTC.

As concerns this clonotype: The conserved phenylalanine or tryptophan normally closing the CDR3 is absent here, so this likely arose from a read error. The CDR3 DNA is TGTGCCAGCAGTCGGGACAGCATGAACACTGAAGCTTTCCTT. This gives the protein CASSRDSMNTEAFL. The V call is TRBV12-3 or TRBV12-4, the J call TRBJ1-1, with 7 nucleotides matching TRBD1. The ends lost 5 bases at V and 0 bases at J; junction bases unmatched: 3. The CDR3 loop spans 14 amino acids.

Here the CDR3 DNA reads TGTGCCAGCAGCCCCGTCTGGACAGGGCCCCAGCATTTT. Amino acids: CASSPVWTGPQHF. The gene calls are TRBV3-1 and TRBJ1-5; 7 nucleotides align to TRBD1. CDR1 is LGHDT and CDR2 is YNNKEL in the germline V gene (reference sequence). This CDR3 has 13 residues. J lost 9 bases, V lost 4 bases, and 6 bases had no gene match.

There are many counts of this clonotype. This chain uses TRBV10-2 with TRBJ1-4; D call uncertain. V shed 8 bases and J shed 4 bases, with 8 bases lying between them. CDR3 size: 12 residues. Looked up from germline, CDR1 is WSHSY and CDR2 is SAAADI. CDR3 sequence (DNA): TGCGCCAGCTCGCAGAGTAATGAAAAACTGTTTTTT. Translated, it gives CASSQSNEKLFF.

This clonotype showed up many times. J is TRBJ1-5 and V is TRBV7-9; 7 positions agree with TRBD1. The CDR3 contains 15 residues. The germline V gene encodes CDR1 SEHNR and CDR2 FQNEAQ (reference sequence). The junction had 8 bases not matched to a gene; V was cut back by 1 base and J by 8 bases. CDR3 in DNA: TGTGCCAGCAGCTTAGGACAGGGAATTGGTGAGCCCCAGCATTTT. Translated: CASSLGQGIGEPQHF.

This clonotype came up a few times. The chain recombines TRBV13 with TRBJ2-7, with 7 nucleotides matching TRBD2. The trim removed 0 bases at V and 3 bases at J, leaving 8 bases unmatched. This CDR3 spans 16 amino acids. CDR1 is PRHDT, CDR2 FYEKMQ, per germline (reference sequence). CDR3 amino acids: CASSLGRAGENYEQYF. The DNA for the CDR3 is TGTGCCAGCAGCTTAGGCCGGGCGGGAGAGAACTACGAGCAGTACTTC.

The V call is TRBV12-3 or TRBV12-4, the J call TRBJ1-1, with TRBD1 matching over 8 bases. This CDR3 spans 14 amino acids. The J segment lost 0 bases and the V segment lost 7 bases, leaving 4 bases of the junction unmatched. This CDR3 reads CASKGQAMNTEAFF. CDR3 nucleotides: TGTGCCAGCAAGGGACAGGCAATGAACACTGAAGCTTTCTTT.

The table lists this clonotype with many counts. This chain joins TRBV25-1 and TRBJ2-7; TRBD1 might be the D (5 bases). With 3 bases removed from V and 0 bases from J, the gap between germline ends came to 18 bases. This CDR3 spans 17 amino acids. The germline V gene encodes CDR1 MGHDK and CDR2 SYGVNS. The CDR3 DNA follows: TGTGCCAGCAGTGAGTCGGGTGCAGGACAAGGCTCCTACGAGCAGTACTTC. Its protein is CASSESGAGQGSYEQYF.

The chain uses TRBV25-1 and TRBJ1-6; 10 nucleotides align to TRBD1. This CDR3 is built from 16 residues. V trimming: 4 bases; J trimming: 8 bases; junction bases outside the gene matches: 8. Germline V gene lookup returns CDR1 MGHDK and CDR2 SYGVNS. CDR3 region: CASSGETGGLDSPLHF. The DNA of the CDR3 is TGTGCCAGCAGTGGGGAGACAGGGGGCTTGGATTCACCCCTCCACTTT. Full variable domain (missing parts from reference TRBV25-1 and TRBJ1-6): EADIYQTPRYLVIGTGKKITLECSQTMGHDKMYWYQQDPGMELHLIHYSYGVNSTEKGDLSSESTVSRIRTEHFPLTLESARPSHTSQYLCASSGETGGLDSPLHFGNGTRLTVT.